Below are 10 T cell receptor beta chains sequenced from a single sample in a study of cytomegalovirus exposure and HLA in healthy donors. Primers included in the PCR were 60 Vbeta and 13 Jbeta primers. Here immunoSEQ multiplex PCR was the method, and the copy in TCRdb shows in-frame clones only, minus some. The data hold 150,000 to 200,000 clones, with around 85% observed a single time. The sample was PBMCs. The receptors derive from a male donor in good health and CMV-seronegative.

V usage is TRBV2 and J usage is TRBJ1-2, with 10 bases fitting TRBD1. Trimming at V came to 2 bases and at J to 4 bases, leaving 7 bases not matched to a gene. Looked up from germline, CDR1 is SNHLY and CDR2 is FYNNEI. This CDR3 has 16 amino acids. In DNA, the CDR3 is TGTGCCAGCAGTGAATCGAGGACAGGGGGGGGCTATGGCTACACCTTC. It is translated as CASSESRTGGGYGYTF. Together with reference TRBV2 and TRBJ1-2, the CDR3 gives the full variable domain: EPEVTQTPSHQVTQMGQEVILRCVPISNHLYFYWYRQILGQKVEFLVSFYNNEISEKSEIFDDQFSVERPDGSNFTLKIRSTKLEDSAMYFCASSESRTGGGYGYTFGSGTRLTVV.

The chain is built from TRBV10-3 and TRBJ2-3; 8 nucleotides line up with TRBD1. Germline CDR1 reads ENHRY; CDR2 reads SYGVKD. Trimming cost V 4 bases and J 0 bases; bases outside gene matches: 0. The CDR3 loop spans 14 amino acids. The CDR3 DNA sequence: TGTGCCATCAGTGGACAGGGGAGCACAGATACGCAGTATTTT. As protein: CAISGQGSTDTQYF.

The V gene is TRBV19, the J gene TRBJ1-2, with 8 bases matching TRBD1. Germline lookup yields CDR1 LNHDA and CDR2 SQIVND (reference sequence). This CDR3 has 16 residues. Trimming removed 5 bases from V and 8 bases from J; junction bases left unmatched: 16. CDR3 sequence: CASSRFQGTGSIGYTF. The CDR3 DNA is TGTGCCAGTAGTCGATTTCAGGGGACAGGAAGCATCGGCTACACCTTC.

The chain links TRBV10-1 to TRBJ1-1, with a weak D call TRBD1 (5 bases). The germline V gene has CDR1 WNHNN and CDR2 SYGVQD (reference sequence). V gave up 2 bases and J gave up 4 bases, with 14 bases separating them. This CDR3 is 15 amino acids long. The CDR3 is CASSESPGGGTEAFF. In DNA form, the CDR3 reads TGCGCCAGCAGTGAGAGCCCGGGGGGTGGCACTGAAGCTTTCTTT.

The chain carries TRBV5-1 and TRBJ1-6; D gene uncertain. There are 14 residues in the CDR3. The V gene's germline CDR1 is SGHRS and CDR2 YFSETQ. V was clipped by 0 bases and J by 11 bases, with 12 bases between them. The CDR3 DNA reads as TGCGCCAGCAGCTTGGCCGACTGGTCCCCACCCCTCCACTTT. Its translation: CASSLADWSPPLHF.

DNA of the CDR3: TGTGCCAGCAGTGAAAGCTTGTACAGGGGAGGCACCGGGGAGCTGTTTTTT. Translation gives CASSESLYRGGTGELFF. This rearrangement joins TRBV6-1 to TRBJ2-2; the D gene is possibly TRBD1 (7 bases). Trimming cost V 2 bases and J 4 bases, with 17 bases left between them. This CDR3 is built from 17 residues. Germline values: CDR1 MNHNS, CDR2 SASEGT.

This chain links TRBV5-1 with TRBJ1-4; TRBD1 matches 9 bases. Germline-derived CDR1 and CDR2 are SGHRS and YFSETQ. V shed 4 bases and J 7 bases; nucleotides not matched to a gene: 8. The CDR3 runs to 15 residues. In nucleotides, the CDR3 is TGCGCCAGCAGCCGGGACAGGGAGATTACTGAAAAACTGTTTTTT. Its translation is CASSRDREITEKLFF. Full variable domain (missing parts from reference TRBV5-1 and TRBJ1-4): KAGVTQTPRYLIKTRGQQVTLSCSPISGHRSVSWYQQTPGQGLQFLFEYFSETQRNKGNFPGRFSGRQFSNSRSEMNVSTLELGDSALYLCASSRDREITEKLFFGSGTQLSVL.

V gene TRBV19 combines with J gene TRBJ2-7; 11 bases map to TRBD2. The V and J ends lost 7 bases and 0 bases, in that order; junction bases with no gene match: 5. The CDR3 covers 15 residues. The germline V gene has CDR1 LNHDA and CDR2 SQIVND (reference sequence). The CDR3, as DNA: TGTGCCAGTAAGGGGGGGACTAGCGGCTCCTACGAGCAGTACTTC. Amino acid sequence: CASKGGTSGSYEQYF.

The chain has TRBV6-1 and TRBJ1-2; D gene ambiguous. This CDR3 is 14 amino acids long. CDR1 and CDR2 (germline): MNHNS, SASEGT. V was clipped by 0 bases and J by 8 bases, with 13 bases between them. The CDR3 here is CASSEAGVRSGYTF. CDR3 nucleotides: TGTGCCAGCAGTGAAGCGGGCGTTAGGTCCGGCTACACCTTC.

The chain joins TRBV29-1 to TRBJ2-1, with TRBD1 identical over 9 bases. CDR3 size: 13 residues. The junction had 3 bases not matched to a gene; V was cut back by 6 bases and J by 3 bases. Germline loops: CDR1 SQVTM, CDR2 ANQGSEA. The CDR3 loop reads CSVDRGGYNEQFF. CDR3 nucleotides: TGCAGCGTGGACAGGGGCGGCTACAATGAGCAGTTCTTC.